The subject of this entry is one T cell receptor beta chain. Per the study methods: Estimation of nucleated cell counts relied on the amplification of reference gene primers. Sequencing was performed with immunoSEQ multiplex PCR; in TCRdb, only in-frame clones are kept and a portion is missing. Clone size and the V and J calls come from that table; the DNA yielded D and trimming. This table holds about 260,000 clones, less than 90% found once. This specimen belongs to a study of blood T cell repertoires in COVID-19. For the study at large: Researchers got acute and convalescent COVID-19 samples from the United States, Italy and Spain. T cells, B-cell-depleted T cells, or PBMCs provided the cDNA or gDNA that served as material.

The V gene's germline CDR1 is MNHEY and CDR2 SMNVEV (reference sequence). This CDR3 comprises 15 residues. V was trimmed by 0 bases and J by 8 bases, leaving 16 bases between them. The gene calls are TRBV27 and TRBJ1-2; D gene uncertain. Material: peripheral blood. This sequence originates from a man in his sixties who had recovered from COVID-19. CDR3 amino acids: CASSLSNRNVLGYTF. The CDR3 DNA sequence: TGTGCCAGCAGTTTATCGAACAGAAATGTTCTAGGCTACACCTTC.